The 30 T cell receptor beta chains below were found in one sample sequenced in a study of identical twins. TCRdb used MiXCR to reprocess the 5' RACE reads, holding one entry per CDR3 protein. Of approximately 500,000 distinct CDR3 sequences listed, 20% to 25% were seen once; the top ten hold approximately 2.9%. These data also featured in a second study, about T cells expressing NK-cell markers.

The sequenced material came from CD4+ T cells sorted from blood. The source is a woman aged 18-30 years in good health.

This chain connects TRBV9 to TRBJ1-1, with a possible D match to TRBD1 (6 bases). The V and J ends lost 4 bases and 10 bases respectively, with 17 bases between them. The CDR3 is 13 residues long. The germline V gene encodes CDR1 SGDLS and CDR2 YYNGEE. CDR3 protein: CASSSPGGGPAFF. The CDR3 DNA reads TGTGCCAGCAGCTCCCCTGGAGGGGGACCAGCTTTCTTT.

This clonotype has a single count. The V call is TRBV5-5, the J call TRBJ2-3; D remains ambiguous. This CDR3 is built from 11 residues. Germline CDR1 SGHKS, CDR2 YYEKEE (reference sequence). V was pared by 0 bases and J by 15 bases, with 11 bases between. CDR3 sequence: CASSLGQSDYF. The CDR3 DNA follows: TGTGCCAGCAGCTTGGGGCAGAGTGACTATTTT. Together with reference TRBV5-5 and TRBJ2-3, the CDR3 gives the full variable domain: DAGVTQSPTHLIKTRGQQVTLRCSPISGHKSVSWYQQVLGQGPQFIFQYYEKEERGRGNFPDRFSARQFPNYSSELNVNALLLGDSALYLCASSLGQSDYFGPGTRLTVL.

The V and J genes are TRBV15 and TRBJ2-3; no clear D gene. CDR1 and CDR2 from the germline V gene are LNHNV and YYDKDF (reference sequence). The CDR3 spans 12 residues. V lost 3 bases and J 6 bases, leaving 7 bases between the germline ends. The CDR3 region has the DNA TGTGCCACCAGCAGTAGTCGGGATACGCAGTATTTT. This gives the protein CATSSSRDTQYF.

The genes are TRBV20-1 and TRBJ2-6; possible D gene TRBD2, 5 bases. The CDR3 sequence is 15 residues long. Trimming pared 0 bases from V and 3 bases from J, leaving 9 bases between. Germline CDR1 is DFQATT and CDR2 is SNEGSKA (reference sequence). CDR3 sequence (DNA): TGCAGTGCTAGAGAGAGAGGGATTGGGGCCAACGTCCTGACTTTC. This sequence encodes CSARERGIGANVLTF.

This clonotype appeared a single time. The V and J genes are TRBV13 and TRBJ2-5; 12 nucleotides line up with TRBD2. Germline V gene data show CDR1 as PRHDT and CDR2 as FYEKMQ (reference sequence). V dropped 4 bases and J dropped 2; count of bases not matched to a gene: 8. The CDR3 loop spans 17 amino acids. The CDR3 DNA reads as TGTGCCAGCAGCTACTGGCGGACTAGCGGGGCACAAGAGACCCAGTACTTC. It is translated as CASSYWRTSGAQETQYF.

This clonotype was seen only a few times. The V call is TRBV19, the J call TRBJ2-3; TRBD2 is a possible D gene (5 bases). V was pared by 8 bases and J by 3 bases, with 12 bases between. Germline V gene lookup returns CDR1 LNHDA and CDR2 SQIVND (reference sequence). This CDR3 has 13 residues. CDR3 nucleotide sequence: TGTGCCAGTGGCAGCGGTTCTACAGATACGCAGTATTTT. It is translated as CASGSGSTDTQYF.

V is TRBV7-2 and J is TRBJ2-3, with TRBD2 identical over 8 bases. Trimming removed 5 bases from V and 6 bases from J; junction bases left unmatched: 13. Germline V gives CDR1 SGHTA, CDR2 FQGNSA. This CDR3 has 16 amino acids. The CDR3 loop is CASSVTAAGGVDTQYF. The CDR3 DNA reads as TGTGCCAGCAGCGTCACCGCGGCGGGAGGAGTCGATACGCAGTATTTT. The full variable domain, rest sourced from reference TRBV7-2 and TRBJ2-3, is GAGVSQSPSNKVTEKGKDVELRCDPISGHTALYWYRQSLGQGLEFLIYFQGNSAPDKSGLPSDRFSAERTGGSVSTLTIQRTQQEDSAVYLCASSVTAAGGVDTQYFGPGTRLTVL.

This clonotype was found a few times. This chain uses TRBV29-1 with TRBJ1-1, with 8 positions matching TRBD1. V lost 4 bases, J lost 9 bases, and 4 bases stayed unmatched. The CDR3 runs 11 residues. CDR1 and CDR2 from the germline V gene are SQVTM and ANQGSEA. CDR3 coding DNA: TGCAGCGTTGGGACAGGGATTAAAGCTTTCTTT. Translated, it gives CSVGTGIKAFF. Based on the CDR3 plus reference TRBV29-1 and TRBJ1-1, the full variable domain is SAVISQKPSRDICQRGTSLTIQCQVDSQVTMMFWYRQQPGQSLTLIATANQGSEATYESGFVIDKFPISRPNLTFSTLTVSNMSPEDSSIYLCSVGTGIKAFFGQGTRLTVV.

The chain links TRBV4-3 to TRBJ1-1; D remains unclear. V was cut by 1 base and J by 3 bases, with 12 bases left in between. The CDR3 runs to 15 residues. Germline-derived CDR1 and CDR2 are LGHNA and YSLEER. The CDR3 DNA is TGCGCCAGCAGCCAAGGTGTAGGGAGGGACACTGAAGCTTTCTTT. Translating gives CASSQGVGRDTEAFF.

The rearrangement uses TRBV9 and TRBJ1-6; D not resolved. Germline assignment: CDR1 SGDLS and CDR2 YYNGEE. The CDR3 loop spans 15 amino acids. The V and J ends lost 3 bases and 7 bases respectively, with 14 bases between them. CDR3 loop: CASSESAAGNSPLHF. The CDR3 DNA is TGTGCCAGCAGCGAGTCGGCGGCTGGGAATTCACCCCTCCACTTT.

This clonotype was counted between two and nine times. This chain connects TRBV27 to TRBJ2-6, with 7 bases matching TRBD1. The CDR3 runs to 15 residues. From germline, CDR1 is MNHEY and CDR2 SMNVEV (reference sequence). V shed 5 bases and J 8 bases; nucleotides not matched to a gene: 9. For the CDR3, the DNA is TGTGCCAGCAGTCCGACAGGGTATATTTCCAACGTCCTGACTTTC. Translated: CASSPTGYISNVLTF.

This clonotype has only a few counts. The rearrangement links TRBV2 to TRBJ1-3, with D tentatively TRBD1 (6 bases). The CDR3 runs to 15 residues. The germline CDR1 and CDR2 sequences are SNHLY and FYNNEI. The germline V and J ends were trimmed by 4 bases and 0 bases, with 10 bases remaining between them. Written as DNA, the CDR3 is TGTGCCAGCAGTGGGGGGCAGGGCTCTGGAAACACCATATATTTT. This sequence encodes CASSGGQGSGNTIYF.

The chain has TRBV6-1 and TRBJ1-6; the D is unclear. This CDR3 has 15 residues. Germline lookup yields CDR1 MNHNS and CDR2 SASEGT. Trimming took 6 bases from V and 7 from J, leaving 16 bases between them. This CDR3 reads CASSSSGVLNSPLHF. In DNA form, the CDR3 reads TGTGCCAGCAGCTCATCCGGGGTGCTAAATTCACCCCTCCACTTT.

The rearrangement links TRBV12-3 or TRBV12-4 to TRBJ2-1, with a weak D call TRBD2 (5 bases). V was cut by 0 bases and J by 8 bases, with 17 bases left in between. The CDR3 loop spans 16 amino acids. The CDR3 sequence is CASSLALRLAGYEQFF. CDR3 coding DNA: TGTGCCAGCAGTTTAGCGCTCCGGCTAGCCGGGTATGAGCAGTTCTTC.

This clonotype was seen a single time. The rearrangement joins TRBV7-9 to TRBJ2-1; 9 positions agree with TRBD2. After removal of 3 bases from V and 7 bases from J, the junction contained 7 bases not matched to a gene. This CDR3 region has 15 residues. Germline-derived CDR1 and CDR2 are SEHNR and FQNEAQ (reference sequence). The CDR3 protein is CASSFVAGGENEQFF. In DNA, the CDR3 is TGTGCCAGCAGCTTCGTTGCGGGAGGGGAAAATGAGCAGTTCTTC.

The chain is built from TRBV7-2 and TRBJ2-5, with 12 bases lining up with TRBD2. The V gene's germline CDR1 is SGHTA and CDR2 FQGNSA. The ends lost 3 bases at V and 2 bases at J; junction bases unmatched: 1. CDR3 length: 15 amino acids. The CDR3 reads CASSFLAGGQETQYF. CDR3 DNA sequence: TGTGCCAGCAGCTTTCTAGCGGGGGGGCAAGAGACCCAGTACTTC.

This chain connects TRBV20-1 to TRBJ2-5, with 7 bases that match TRBD2. This CDR3 has 14 amino acids. From germline, CDR1 is DFQATT and CDR2 SNEGSKA (reference sequence). The V and J ends lost 6 bases and 4 bases, in that order; junction bases with no gene match: 11. The DNA for the CDR3 is TGCAGTGCCCGGTGGGCGGGAGCGAGAGAGACCCAGTACTTC. It yields the protein CSARWAGARETQYF.

The CDR3 bases are TGTGCCACCAGCAGACCTCATAATGACGAGCAGTACTTC. Protein sequence: CATSRPHNDEQYF. V gene TRBV15 combines with J gene TRBJ2-7; the D is unclear. The V gene's germline CDR1 is LNHNV and CDR2 YYDKDF (reference sequence). V was pared by 2 bases and J by 5 bases, with 10 bases between. The CDR3 runs 13 residues.

In this sample, this clonotype turned up a few times. The rearrangement links TRBV12-3 or TRBV12-4 to TRBJ2-1; D is perhaps TRBD2 (6 bases). The CDR3 is 14 amino acids. V shed 8 bases and J shed 12 bases, with 23 bases lying between them. The CDR3 DNA is TGTGCCAGCGGGCTCTCGGGACTCCCATATCGGCAGTTCTTC. The encoded protein is CASGLSGLPYRQFF.

This CDR3 reads CASSQGQGGGQPQHF. The CDR3 DNA sequence: TGTGCCAGCAGTCAGGGACAAGGGGGGGGTCAGCCCCAGCATTTT. The chain uses TRBV12-3 or TRBV12-4 and TRBJ1-5, with D possibly matching TRBD1 (6 bases). Trimming removed 5 bases from V and 6 bases from J, with 17 bases in between. The CDR3 is 15 amino acids.

The chain has TRBV5-5 and TRBJ2-2; 9 bases match TRBD1. Trimming removed 5 bases from V and 4 bases from J; junction bases left unmatched: 3. This CDR3 has 14 residues. The germline gives CDR1 SGHKS, CDR2 YYEKEE (reference sequence). CDR3 amino acids: CASRLGQGTGELFF. The CDR3 coding sequence is TGTGCCAGCAGACTGGGACAGGGCACCGGGGAGCTGTTTTTT.

This clonotype has more than one count but fewer than ten. V and J are TRBV15 and TRBJ1-2; D gene uncertain. Looked up from germline, CDR1 is LNHNV and CDR2 is YYDKDF (reference sequence). This CDR3 region has 15 residues. Trimming stripped 0 bases from V and 0 bases from J, with 8 bases between. CDR3 sequence reads: CATSRDQTPNYGYTF. The DNA of the CDR3 is TGTGCCACCAGCAGAGATCAGACCCCTAACTATGGCTACACCTTC.

This clonotype is labeled as medium-sized. CDR3 sequence (DNA): TGCAGTGCCCCAGGATCTACTAGCACAGATACGCAGTATTTT. This sequence encodes CSAPGSTSTDTQYF. The V call is TRBV20-1, the J call TRBJ2-3; D unresolved. The CDR3 is made up of 14 amino acids. Trimming removed 6 bases at V and 0 bases at J, with 13 bases between. Germline V gives CDR1 DFQATT, CDR2 SNEGSKA (reference sequence).

The chain couples TRBV5-1 to TRBJ1-2, with a weak D call TRBD1 (6 bases). There are 15 residues in the CDR3. Germline V gives CDR1 SGHRS, CDR2 YFSETQ. The germline V and J ends were trimmed by 1 base and 2 bases, with 12 bases remaining between them. The DNA for the CDR3 is TGCGCCAGCAGCTTGATCGCAGGGGAAAACTATGGCTACACCTTC. It encodes CASSLIAGENYGYTF.

In nucleotides, the CDR3 is TGTGCCAGCAGCCTACAGACAGGGGGACCGAACGAGCAGTACTTC. Translated: CASSLQTGGPNEQYF. The chain has TRBV7-9 and TRBJ2-7, with 9 nucleotides matching TRBD1. V shed 5 bases and J 5 bases; nucleotides not matched to a gene: 10. Germline V gene data show CDR1 as SEHNR and CDR2 as FQNEAQ (reference sequence). The CDR3 covers 15 residues.

This clonotype was observed a few times. The chain couples TRBV20-1 to TRBJ2-3, with 11 bases lining up with TRBD2. V shed 5 bases and J 4 bases; nucleotides not matched to a gene: 5. The CDR3 has 14 amino acids. Germline V lookup: CDR1 DFQATT, CDR2 SNEGSKA (reference sequence). The CDR3 region has the DNA TGCAGTGCTGGGGCTAGCGGGAGGTCAGATACGCAGTATTTT. Translated: CSAGASGRSDTQYF.

The chain carries TRBV6-1 and TRBJ2-1, with 7 bases aligning to TRBD1. In germline, CDR1 is MNHNS, CDR2 SASEGT. V lost 5 bases and J lost 7; bases outside the gene matches: 5. This CDR3 has 13 residues. This CDR3 reads CASSPPQGNEQFF. DNA of the CDR3: TGTGCCAGCAGTCCACCACAGGGGAATGAGCAGTTCTTC.

The gene calls are TRBV7-2 and TRBJ2-3; no reliable D call. CDR1 is SGHTA and CDR2 is FQGNSA in the germline V gene. The V and J ends lost 2 bases and 0 bases respectively, with 9 bases between them. The CDR3 length is 15 residues. The CDR3 protein is CASSLRQESTDTQYF. The CDR3 nucleotides are TGTGCCAGCAGCTTAAGGCAGGAGAGCACAGATACGCAGTATTTT.

The chain has TRBV7-2 and TRBJ2-5; the D is unclear. Trimming stripped 1 base from V and 5 bases from J, with 8 bases between. This CDR3 has 13 residues. The germline V gene encodes CDR1 SGHTA and CDR2 FQGNSA. As DNA, the CDR3 is TGTGCCAGCAGCTTAGTCCTATCGGAGACCCAGTACTTC. Residues: CASSLVLSETQYF.

The chain is built from TRBV9 and TRBJ2-3; the D is unclear. Germline loops: CDR1 SGDLS, CDR2 YYNGEE. Trimming left V 1 base short and J 6 bases short, with 9 bases between. This CDR3 is 13 amino acids long. CDR3: CASSVLTRDTQYF. In DNA, the CDR3 is TGTGCCAGCAGCGTATTAACCCGGGATACGCAGTATTTT.